The next 26 T cell receptor beta chains were all read from a single sample in a study of blood T cell repertoires in COVID-19. Sequencing used immunoSEQ multiplex PCR; TCRdb keeps in-frame clones, though not all of them. This sample has more than 200,000 clones, with approximately 86% found just once. What was sequenced was peripheral blood. These receptor sequences come from a man aged 80 or over with acute or convalescent COVID-19.

This chain uses TRBV5-8 with TRBJ1-5; no clear D. This CDR3 has 15 amino acids. CDR1 SGHTS and CDR2 YDEGEE come from the germline V gene. V lost 6 bases and J lost 9, with 22 bases in between. In DNA, the CDR3 is TGTGCCAGCATCGTTCCCCCGCCCCCGGTCGGGCCCCAGCATTTT. Translated: CASIVPPPPVGPQHF.

V usage is TRBV27 and J usage is TRBJ1-4, with 8 bases aligning to TRBD1. The CDR3 totals 17 residues. Unmatched junction bases numbered 11, after V lost 5 bases and J lost 3 bases. Looked up from germline, CDR1 is MNHEY and CDR2 is SMNVEV (reference sequence). The chain's CDR3 is CASSGRGQGAPNEKLFF. In DNA form, the CDR3 reads TGTGCCAGCAGTGGCCGAGGGCAGGGGGCTCCTAATGAAAAACTGTTTTTT.

The gene calls are TRBV11-2 and TRBJ1-3; D is unclear. V dropped 0 bases and J dropped 3 bases, with 9 bases sitting between them. The CDR3 is 15 amino acids. CDR1 and CDR2 from the germline V gene are SGHAT and FQNNGV. CDR3 DNA sequence: TGTGCCAGCAGCTTAGATTCGACATTTGGAAACACCATATATTTT. It is translated as CASSLDSTFGNTIYF.

The V call is TRBV18, the J call TRBJ2-1; 8 bases match TRBD1. Germline-derived CDR1 and CDR2 are KGHSH and LQKENI. The CDR3 runs 17 residues. Trimming cost V 1 base and J 8 bases; bases outside gene matches: 13. CDR3 bases: TGTGCCAGCTCACCACGTCTGACGACAGGGGTTAAAGATGAGCAGTTCTTC. Amino acid sequence: CASSPRLTTGVKDEQFF.

The chain recombines TRBV18 with TRBJ1-6; unclear D gene. This CDR3 has 17 amino acids. The V end was cut by 3 bases, the J end by 7 bases, with 19 bases between. In germline, CDR1 is KGHSH, CDR2 LQKENI. The CDR3 sequence is CASSPNTGRGGNSPLHF. CDR3 nucleotides: TGTGCCAGCTCACCTAACACCGGCCGGGGAGGGAATTCACCCCTCCACTTT.

The CDR3 DNA reads TGCGCCAGCAGCTTCTGGACAGGGCTCTCACCCCTCCACTTT. It is translated as CASSFWTGLSPLHF. The chain uses TRBV5-1 and TRBJ1-6; the match to TRBD1 covers 8 bases. This CDR3 has 14 residues. Trimming took 2 bases from V and 10 from J; bases not matched to a gene: 5. Germline CDR1 and CDR2: SGHRS and YFSETQ.

J is TRBJ1-1 and V is TRBV28; 8 nucleotides agree with TRBD1. CDR3 length: 12 residues. In germline, CDR1 is MDHEN, CDR2 SYDVKM. V was clipped by 2 bases and J by 9 bases; unmatched bases: 2. The CDR3: CASSLGRGQAFF. The CDR3 region has the DNA TGTGCCAGCAGTTTAGGCAGGGGGCAAGCTTTCTTT.

This clone was recorded only once. The chain employs TRBV14 and TRBJ1-2; no firm D call. The germline V gene has CDR1 SGHDN and CDR2 FVKESK. This CDR3 has 12 amino acids. The V and J ends lost 4 bases and 2 bases respectively, with 5 bases between them. CDR3 sequence: CASSPQNYGYTF. CDR3 in DNA: TGTGCCAGCAGCCCACAGAACTATGGCTACACCTTC.

This chain connects TRBV28 to TRBJ2-3; 8 nucleotides align to TRBD1. This CDR3 has 16 residues. Germline CDR1 MDHEN, CDR2 SYDVKM. V gave up 4 bases and J gave up 0 bases; unmatched junction bases: 6. CDR3 in amino acids: CASSSLGDRSTDTQYF. CDR3 nucleotides: TGTGCCAGCAGTTCTTTAGGGGACAGGAGCACAGATACGCAGTATTTT. The whole variable domain, remainder taken from reference TRBV28 and TRBJ2-3, is DVKVTQSSRYLVKRTGEKVFLECVQDMDHENMFWYRQDPGLGLRLIYFSYDVKMKEKGDIPEGYSVSREKKERFSLILESASTNQTSMYLCASSSLGDRSTDTQYFGPGTRLTVL.

The CDR3 bases are TGTGCCAGCAGCCCGACTGGGGGGGGAGAGACCCAGTACTTC. Translating it yields CASSPTGGGETQYF. J is TRBJ2-5 and V is TRBV11-3; 7 bases match TRBD2. The CDR3 covers 14 residues. CDR1 and CDR2 from the germline V gene are SGHNT and YENEEA. J lost 4 bases, V lost 5 bases, and 7 bases had no gene match.

The chain couples TRBV7-2 to TRBJ2-1; D is possibly TRBD2 (6 bases). V dropped 4 bases and J dropped 2 bases, with 12 bases sitting between them. Germline CDR1 and CDR2: SGHTA and FQGNSA. There are 15 residues in the CDR3. CDR3 sequence: CASSYSGGTYNEQFF. In DNA, the CDR3 is TGTGCCAGCAGCTATTCCGGCGGGACCTACAATGAGCAGTTCTTC.

The chain uses TRBV7-2 and TRBJ2-7; 9 positions agree with TRBD1. With V trimmed by 5 bases and J by 1 base, 12 bases remained unmatched. Germline loops: CDR1 SGHTA, CDR2 FQGNSA. The CDR3 is 17 amino acids. CDR3 in amino acids: CASSTSTGGQGSYEQYF. Here the CDR3 DNA reads TGTGCCAGCAGCACCTCAACGGGGGGACAGGGTTCCTACGAGCAGTACTTC.

The chain links TRBV19 to TRBJ1-1, with D possibly matching TRBD1 (5 bases). With 7 bases removed from V and 2 bases from J, the gap between germline ends came to 14 bases. The CDR3 totals 14 residues. From germline, CDR1 is LNHDA and CDR2 SQIVND (reference sequence). CDR3 sequence reads: CASTRQGDNTEAFF. The CDR3 bases are TGTGCCAGTACGCGGCAGGGCGATAACACTGAAGCTTTCTTT.

This chain uses TRBV4-1 with TRBJ2-7, with 12 positions matching TRBD1. Trimming cost V 0 bases and J 2 bases; bases outside gene matches: 14. The CDR3 is made up of 20 amino acids. From germline, CDR1 is MGHRA and CDR2 YSYEKL. As DNA, the CDR3 is TGCGCCAGCAGCCAAGATACTTCGGGGACAGGGGGCCGATTGCCCTACGAGCAGTACTTC. Protein product: CASSQDTSGTGGRLPYEQYF.

The V call is TRBV7-2, the J call TRBJ1-5; 8 bases align to TRBD1. CDR1 SGHTA and CDR2 FQGNSA come from the germline V gene. Trimming removed 3 bases from V and 1 base from J; junction bases left unmatched: 5. This CDR3 is built from 16 residues. CDR3 protein: CASSFQGAGSNQPQHF. Written as DNA, the CDR3 is TGTGCCAGCAGCTTTCAGGGGGCCGGAAGCAATCAGCCCCAGCATTTT.

A single count supports this clone. The rearrangement joins TRBV7-2 to TRBJ2-3, with D possibly TRBD2 on 6 matching bases. This CDR3 contains 18 residues. Per germline, CDR1 SGHTA and CDR2 FQGNSA. V was clipped by 1 base and J by 0 bases, with 17 bases between them. In nucleotides, the CDR3 is TGTGCCAGCAGCTTAGGAAGGGGCGGGGTTCCTAGCACAGATACGCAGTATTTT. Protein product: CASSLGRGGVPSTDTQYF. The full variable domain, its missing parts supplied by reference TRBV7-2 and TRBJ2-3, is GAGVSQSPSNKVTEKGKDVELRCDPISGHTALYWYRQSLGQGLEFLIYFQGNSAPDKSGLPSDRFSAERTGGSVSTLTIQRTQQEDSAVYLCASSLGRGGVPSTDTQYFGPGTRLTVL.

The rearrangement joins TRBV7-8 to TRBJ2-5; 11 bases are a match to TRBD2. The junction had 11 bases not matched to a gene; V was cut back by 5 bases and J by 3 bases. Germline loops: CDR1 SGHVS, CDR2 FQNEAQ. The CDR3 has 17 residues. CDR3 in DNA: TGTGCCAGCAGCCCCCTAGCGGGAGGCCCGCAGAAAGAGACCCAGTACTTC. It yields the protein CASSPLAGGPQKETQYF.

The chain is built from TRBV18 and TRBJ2-5, with a weak D call TRBD2 (7 bases). Trimming shortened V by 5 bases and J by 4 bases, and 11 bases separated the two germline ends. The length of the CDR3 is 13 residues. Germline V lookup: CDR1 KGHSH, CDR2 LQKENI. The CDR3 is CASSSRGGETQYF. CDR3 sequence (DNA): TGTGCCAGCTCATCAAGGGGGGGAGAGACCCAGTACTTC.

The chain recombines TRBV4-1 with TRBJ1-3; 8 bases are a match to TRBD1. The germline gives CDR1 MGHRA, CDR2 YSYEKL. There are 15 residues in the CDR3. Trimming cost V 3 bases and J 9 bases; bases outside gene matches: 10. The CDR3 coding sequence is TGCGCCAGCAGCCAGCGTGACAGGGGCTCGGGCACCATATATTTT. It translates to CASSQRDRGSGTIYF.

This rearrangement joins TRBV7-9 to TRBJ2-5, with TRBD2 identical over 7 bases. With V trimmed by 11 bases and J by 1 base, 7 bases remained unmatched. CDR1 is SEHNR, CDR2 FQNEAQ, per germline (reference sequence). The CDR3 totals 13 residues. CDR3 region: CAVAGGSQETQYF. The CDR3 DNA reads TGTGCCGTAGCCGGCGGGAGCCAAGAGACCCAGTACTTC.

The V and J genes are TRBV7-2 and TRBJ2-5; D possibly corresponds to TRBD1 (6 bases). CDR3 size: 15 residues. V lost 1 base and J 11 bases, leaving 20 bases between the germline ends. Germline CDR1 and CDR2: SGHTA and FQGNSA. CDR3 DNA: TGTGCCAGCAGCTTAGGAAGACAGACAGGTCTAGGTCAGTACTTC. As protein: CASSLGRQTGLGQYF.

The chain carries TRBV21-1 and TRBJ2-3; TRBD1 is taken as the D call from the table, unchecked against the DNA. TRBV21-1 is described as a pseudogene. The CDR3 runs 15 residues. CDR3: CASRKGVGTGPTQYF. For the CDR3, the DNA is TGTGCCAGCAGAAAAGGCGTCGGGACAGGTCCTACGCAGTATTTT.

V gene TRBV27 combines with J gene TRBJ2-1, with TRBD1 identical over 8 bases. Germline values: CDR1 MNHEY, CDR2 SMNVEV (reference sequence). The CDR3 sequence is 14 residues long. V was pared by 7 bases and J by 9 bases, with 11 bases of the junction left unmatched. CDR3 DNA sequence: TGTGCCAGCATCTCGTCCTCAGGGGGCAGTGAGCAGTTCTTC. This sequence encodes CASISSSGGSEQFF.

The J gene is TRBJ2-3, the V gene TRBV7-9; no reliable D call. V gave up 5 bases and J gave up 9 bases, with 15 bases separating them. The CDR3 extends over 13 amino acids. Germline CDR1 and CDR2: SEHNR and FQNEAQ (reference sequence). The CDR3 region has the DNA TGTGCCAGCAGCCTGGAACCATCGGAGACGCAGTATTTT. This gives the protein CASSLEPSETQYF.

The chain is built from TRBV2 and TRBJ2-1; 7 bases agree with TRBD1. Trimming at V came to 6 bases and at J to 7 bases, leaving 12 bases not matched to a gene. Germline V gene data show CDR1 as SNHLY and CDR2 as FYNNEI. The CDR3 sequence is 15 residues long. The CDR3 DNA reads TGTGCCAGCAGCATGCGACAGGGAACGGGGAATGAGCAGTTCTTC. As protein: CASSMRQGTGNEQFF.

The chain employs TRBV6-2 or TRBV6-3 and TRBJ2-7, with 9 bases lining up with TRBD1. The CDR3 is 14 amino acids. Germline CDR1 MNHEY, CDR2 SVGEGT. The V segment lost 5 bases and the J segment 4 bases; nucleotides outside the gene matches: 6. CDR3 in amino acids: CASSGTGRRYEQYF. CDR3 coding DNA: TGTGCCAGCAGTGGGACAGGGAGAAGATACGAGCAGTACTTC.